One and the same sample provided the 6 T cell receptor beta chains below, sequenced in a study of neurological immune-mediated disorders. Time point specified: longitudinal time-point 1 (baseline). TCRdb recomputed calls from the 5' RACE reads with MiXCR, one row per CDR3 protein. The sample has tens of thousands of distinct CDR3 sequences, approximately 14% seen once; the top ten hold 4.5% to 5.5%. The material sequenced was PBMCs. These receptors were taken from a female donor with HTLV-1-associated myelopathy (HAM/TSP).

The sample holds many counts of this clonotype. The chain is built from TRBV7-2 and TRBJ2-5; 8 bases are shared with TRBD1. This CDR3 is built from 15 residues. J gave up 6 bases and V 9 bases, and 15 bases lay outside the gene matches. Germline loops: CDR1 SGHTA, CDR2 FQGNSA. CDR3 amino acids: CASNPSPGGEKTQYF. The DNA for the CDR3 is TGTGCCAGTAACCCCTCTCCAGGGGGCGAGAAGACCCAGTACTTC.

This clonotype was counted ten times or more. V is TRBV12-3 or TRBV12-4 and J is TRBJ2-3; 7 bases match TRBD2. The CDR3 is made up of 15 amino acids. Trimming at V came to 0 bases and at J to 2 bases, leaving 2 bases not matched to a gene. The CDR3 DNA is TGTGCCAGCAGTTTAGCGGGGGGGTACACAGATACGCAGTATTTT. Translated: CASSLAGGYTDTQYF.

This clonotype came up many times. CDR3 in amino acids: CATLIGGSSTGELFF. In DNA form, the CDR3 reads TGTGCCACTCTAATTGGGGGCTCGAGCACCGGGGAGCTGTTTTTT. This chain joins TRBV28 and TRBJ2-2; a possible D gene is TRBD1 (6 bases). CDR3 length equals 15 residues. Germline CDR1 reads MDHEN; CDR2 reads SYDVKM. Trimming took 10 bases from V and 4 from J, leaving 19 bases between them.

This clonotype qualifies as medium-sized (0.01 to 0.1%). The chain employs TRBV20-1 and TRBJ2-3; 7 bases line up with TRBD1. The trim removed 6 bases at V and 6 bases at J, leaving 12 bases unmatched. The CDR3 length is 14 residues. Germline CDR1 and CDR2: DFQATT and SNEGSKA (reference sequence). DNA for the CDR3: TGCAGTGCCTTCCGGGACAGAAGATATGATACGCAGTATTTT. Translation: CSAFRDRRYDTQYF.

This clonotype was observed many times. The CDR3 region has the DNA TGTGCCTCCCGGGCTAGCGGGGCCCCGAACACCGGGGAGCTGTTTTTT. This encodes CASRASGAPNTGELFF. The chain combines TRBV7-2 with TRBJ2-2; 9 bases match TRBD2. Germline lookup yields CDR1 SGHTA and CDR2 FQGNSA. This CDR3 region has 16 residues. The V and J ends lost 11 bases and 0 bases, in that order; junction bases with no gene match: 10.

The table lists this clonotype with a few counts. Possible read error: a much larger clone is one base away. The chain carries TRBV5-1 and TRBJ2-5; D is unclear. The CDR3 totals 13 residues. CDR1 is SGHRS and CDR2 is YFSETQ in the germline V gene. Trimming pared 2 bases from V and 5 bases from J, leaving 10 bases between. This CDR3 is CASSFQDEETQYF. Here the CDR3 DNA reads TGCGCCAGCAGCTTTCAAGACGAGGAGACCCAGTACTTC.